Here is one T cell receptor beta chain with its context. Its antigen is unknown. No base quality values were provided; no much bigger clone lies one nucleotide off. The CDR3 has 16 amino acids, counting the end cysteine and phenylalanine. The only DNA kept is the CDR3, 48 bases in frame from the first base. The CDR1 and CDR2 encoded by the germline V gene (reference sequence) are MNHEY and SMNVEV. Compared with germline, V lacks 5 bases and J lacks 2 bases; bases without a gene match: 11. Receptors were amplified or captured by the immunoSEQ multiplex PCR assay. A mixture of 60 forward primers for TCR Vbeta segments and 13 reverse primers for TCR Jbeta segments was used in the multiplex PCR. A multiplex PCR assay on genomic DNA amplified the CDR3 region of rearranged TCR beta genes. On the Illumina HiSeq System, the amplified TCR beta libraries were sequenced as 87-base-pair reads. The paper's data handling went like this. Across the 700 or so repertoires, a later analysis counted 60 million to 90 million unique TCR beta chains, roughly 11 million of which were shared by at least two donors. Raw reads were error-corrected and collapsed into unique sequences with a nearest-neighbor algorithm that merged closely related sequences to remove PCR and sequencing errors. To assign V, D and J gene segments, CDR3 sequences were aligned to IMGT reference sequences. For a sequence to be retained, at least a six-nucleotide match to both a V gene segment and a J gene segment was required. A rearrangement was called productive if the CDR3 had no stop codons and remained in frame with V and J, and every other rearrangement was called non-productive. Following IMGT convention, CDR3 was defined as the stretch from the second conserved V-encoded cysteine up to the conserved J-encoded phenylalanine. Sequences without an unambiguous match to a single V gene segment were excluded from the earlier analysis of approximately 560 of the donors. An earlier analysis of 587 of the donors classified V segments as functional when productive rearrangements were above 56.7% and as segregating when the standard deviation between donors was above 5%. A statistical classification framework was developed to diagnose cytomegalovirus status using the catalog of TCR beta chain sequences. In a later analysis, V and J genes were assigned by comparing TCR nucleotide sequences against IMGT/GENE-DB human TR gene sequences. A later analysis assigned CDR3 sequences and most-parsimonious VDJ recombination scenarios with the TCRdist pipeline. In a later analysis, each TCR beta chain was defined by its CDR3 amino acid sequence together with its V-gene family, and reads without a unique V-gene family were excluded. As a way to deal with suspected cross-contamination and a sequencing artifact, a later analysis dropped under 600 nucleotide sequences that were highly shared and had low generation probability. A later analysis calculated a clonal expansion index for each public chain from normalized within-repertoire ranks of inferred template counts. Generation probabilities in a later analysis came from a VDJ recombination model fitted to out-of-frame rearrangements, and those results were checked against IGoR. Hypergeometric tests were used in a later analysis to score TCR-TCR, TCR-HLA and TCR-CMV co-occurrence, with a repertoire-size bias correction applied to the TCR pairs. To estimate false discovery rates, a later analysis permuted the HLA or CMV assignments 20 times. In a later analysis, co-occurring TCRs were grouped with DBSCAN, and TCRdist sequence similarity was added when clustering was performed within HLA-allele-positive subsets. Repertoires with fewer than 30,000 or more than 120,000 public chains, plus five repertoires with anomalous nucleotide sharing, were excluded from co-occurrence clustering. The immuneACCESS repertoire file appears here via TCRdb, limited to in-frame rearrangements. These files lack a portion of the clones; in checked studies, under half of the deficit traces to unresolved V genes, and the cause of the others is not known. V and J calls and clone size follow that table, whereas D and trimming were derived from the DNA. This sample gives approximately 290,000 clones in total; about 80% of them show up just once. Together, the top ten hold 0.3% of the sample.

This entry belongs to a study of cytomegalovirus exposure and HLA in healthy donors (dated by TCRdb to the late 2010s). Concerning the study at large: In an earlier analysis of 587 of the donors, 276 Gb of sequence data and 95 million to 130 million unique TCR beta sequences from about 179 million T cells were reported. To decide whether each TCR beta V gene segment behaved as functional or pseudogenic, an earlier analysis of some 540 of the donors relied on high-throughput TCR beta sequencing. Several DR-DQ haplotypes were treated as single units for association and clustering because of strong linkage in the cohort. An early release covering about 600 HLA-typed donors comprised roughly 300 gigabases of sequencing data and tens of millions of unique TCR sequences. A later genetic analysis used genome-wide SNP genotypes for 398 of the 666 donors, treating that subset as a discovery cohort. The genetic ancestry cluster associated with self-reported Caucasian donors included about 81% of the 398 genotyped donors. A later analysis re-analyzed previously published TCR beta repertoires from 500 to 700 donors and added high-resolution HLA genotyping to study TCR occurrence patterns. Every discovery cohort repertoire had been produced on one sequencing platform. To predict cytomegalovirus infection status, the study brought together high-throughput TCR immunosequencing, statistical association of individual TCRs with disease status, and machine learning. The study aimed to test whether signatures of past pathogen exposure could be identified by cataloging public T cell receptors. Donor age, sex, ethnicity and CMV serostatus were compiled alongside the repertoire data. In the later analysis, no new phenotypic data were used to find candidate immune exposures; instead, reliance was placed on TCR beta sequences and their occurrence across donors. A separate validation cohort of roughly 130 different subjects was used in addition to the roughly 620-subject first cohort. Class I and class II HLA loci were covered by the typing at four-digit resolution. Across approximately 400 genotyped donors of the cohort, an average of about 220,000 unique TCR beta nucleotide sequences per donor were sequenced, and roughly 17% of those sequences were non-productive. Using immunosequencing, the study profiled T cell repertoires from 500 to 800 subjects and related those repertoires to cytomegalovirus serostatus. Typing coverage varied by locus: roughly 629-640 donors for A, B, C, DRB1 and DQB1; 500 to 550 for DQA1; about 600 for DPA1; around 450 for DPB1. General conclusions and limits of the study: Correlated functional status among segregating V segments might be attributable to linkage disequilibrium, but an unknown experimental factor could not be ruled out. For the cohort, immune exposure information was limited to CMV serostatus. In vitro tests confirmed that three of the cytomegalovirus-associated TCR beta chains recognize cytomegalovirus antigens. The 87-base-pair reads could not distinguish some IMGT-functional V segments, including TRBV6-2 and TRBV6-3, so those segments were excluded. A later analysis found that HLA-associated TCR beta chains were more clonally expanded and had lower generation probabilities than equally common non-associated chains. This cohort had only TCR beta chains sequenced, and the lack of alpha or paired-chain data limited which features could be detected. Most CMV-associated TCR beta chains appeared to be HLA-restricted in a later analysis, and the HLA associations seemed to be driven largely by CMV exposure. A group of highly shared sequence variants was considered likely to be a technical artifact of the sequencing pipeline. In a later analysis, several top co-occurrence clusters were reported to appear linked to parvovirus B19, influenza, CMV and Epstein-Barr virus. In a later analysis, the rate of TCR association differed among HLA loci, with DRB1 alleles having the most associated TCRs and HLA-C alleles having the fewest. In a later analysis, some 18,000 TCR beta sequences were associated with specific HLA alleles at a false discovery rate of 0.05. A further reported finding was that TCR beta sequences accurately predicted the HLA-A and HLA-B alleles for most subjects in the first cohort. Because some donors lacked HLA typing at each locus, the association tests relied only on the typed subset. Roughly 17 rarely observed V segments, including chromosome 9 orphons, were excluded from the earlier analysis of several hundred of the donors because counts were too low. Strong co-occurrence of HLA alleles, especially DR and DQ, made assigning TCR associations to individual alleles difficult. Cytomegalovirus status was reported to be diagnosed by the classifier with high specificity and sensitivity in both the original and validation cohorts. According to the authors, the approach could potentially be generalized to other disease states and immunological phenotypes. Sequencing depth was assumed to be roughly uniform across donors in the presence/absence analyses, though that assumption may not hold. Broadly in line with IMGT annotations, most TCR beta V segments showed up in productive rearrangements about 87% or about 30% of the time in an earlier analysis of several hundred of the donors. Compared with the roughly 700-donor mean, donors in an Asian-associated ancestry cluster had fewer N-insertions in productive TCRs, according to a later genetic analysis. Across donors, most TCR sequences were observed very rarely, whereas some public TCRs were present in many individuals. A later genetic analysis associated a missense DCLRE1C variant with V-gene and J-gene trimming of TCR beta chains, and an independent cohort replicated the association. A total of about 180 TCR beta chains were listed by the study as associated with cytomegalovirus.

The cohort consisted of 650 to 850 healthy bone marrow donors. All cohort members were sampled while nominally healthy, although unrecorded immune exposures were likely present. The donor was CMV seronegative and was included in the group of about 350 seronegative cohort members. A peripheral blood sample was provided by each donor, and peripheral blood mononuclear cells were used for TCR beta sequencing. Genomic DNA extraction from the blood cell samples was performed with the Qiagen DNeasy Blood Extraction Kit. This sequence was found in a girl under 10 years old in good health and CMV-seronegative. The sequenced sample was PBMCs. The rearrangement combines TRBV27 with TRBJ2-7; TRBD1 aligns with 8 central bases. The CDR3 has the sequence CASSRSSRTGTYEQYF. The bases are TGTGCCAGCAGTAGGTCTTCCAGGACAGGGACCTACGAGCAGTACTTC.